This T cell receptor beta chain was sequenced in a study of blood T cell repertoires in COVID-19. CDR1 is SQVTM and CDR2 is ANQGSEA in the germline V gene. The V end was cut by 4 bases, the J end by 0 bases, with 16 bases between. This CDR3 is built from 16 residues. This table comes from immunoSEQ multiplex PCR, and its TCRdb copy is limited to in-frame clones, with some not included. The sample comprises around 81,000 clones, around 90% of which are singletons, and around 6.6% rests with the top ten. The gene calls are TRBV29-1 and TRBJ2-1; the D gene is possibly TRBD2 (6 bases). This clonotype originated in a man aged 70 or older with acute or convalescent COVID-19. Material: peripheral blood. Written as DNA, the CDR3 is TGCAGCGTTGGTCGACGTCATAGCGGCTCCTACAATGAGCAGTTCTTC. Its translation: CSVGRRHSGSYNEQFF.